Here is one T cell receptor beta chain with its context. The germline V gene has CDR1 SGHVS and CDR2 FQNEAQ. The CDR3 is 17 amino acids. The V segment lost 0 bases and the J segment 4 bases; nucleotides outside the gene matches: 9. This sample was included in a study of T cells after yellow fever vaccination. TCRdb recomputed calls from the 5' RACE reads with MiXCR, one row per CDR3 protein. The sample lists 450,000 to 600,000 distinct CDR3 sequences, less than 20% seen once, with roughly 17% in the top ten. This TCR derives from a man between 18 and 35 years old who received the YFV17D yellow fever vaccine. The rearrangement links TRBV7-8 to TRBJ2-7; 10 nucleotides align to TRBD1. The sequences come from PBMCs, collected about 5 days after the first yellow fever vaccination. As DNA, the CDR3 is TGTGCCAGCAGCTTAGCGAGGTCAGGACAGGGGGGATACGAGCAGTACTTC. This codes for CASSLARSGQGGYEQYF. The full variable domain, its missing parts supplied by reference TRBV7-8 and TRBJ2-7, is GAGVSQSPRYKVAKRGQDVALRCDPISGHVSLFWYQQALGQGPEFLTYFQNEAQLDKSGLPSDRFFAERPEGSVSTLKIQRTQQEDSAVYLCASSLARSGQGGYEQYFGPGTRLTVT.